This entry lists 6 T cell receptor beta chains sequenced from one sample in a study of blood T cells in healthy people across ages. With a J-beta primer mix and a sample-barcoded 5' primer, a second PCR ran about 7 to 12 cycles. TCRdb re-called the 5' RACE reads with MiXCR, one entry per CDR3 protein. The sample has approximately 1.5 million distinct CDR3 sequences, about 31% seen once. The sequencing input was blood. Every receptor here comes from a woman aged 30 to 39 in good health.

This clonotype was seen more than once but under ten times. The gene calls are TRBV4-1 and TRBJ1-5; D might be TRBD1 (5 bases). The CDR3 has 14 residues. CDR1 and CDR2 from the germline V gene are MGHRA and YSYEKL. The germline V and J ends were trimmed by 1 base and 6 bases, with 10 bases remaining between them. CDR3 nucleotide sequence: TGCGCCAGCAGCCAAGTGGGGGTATCTCAGCCCCAGCATTTT. It is translated as CASSQVGVSQPQHF.

This clonotype showed up just a few times. V and J are TRBV10-3 and TRBJ2-7; D not resolved. V was shortened by 0 bases and J by 4 bases, with 7 bases between the two germline ends. The CDR3 is 13 amino acids. The V gene's germline CDR1 is ENHRY and CDR2 SYGVKD. The DNA for the CDR3 is TGTGCCATCAGTGAGTCTGAAGGGTACGAGCAGTACTTC. This translates into CAISESEGYEQYF.

This clonotype has just a few counts. The V and J genes are TRBV6-2 or TRBV6-3 and TRBJ2-1; no firm D call. The CDR3 is 13 residues long. The V end was cut by 2 bases, the J end by 6 bases, with 8 bases between. In germline, CDR1 is MNHEY, CDR2 SVGEGT. The CDR3 is CASSYLGVNEQFF. For the CDR3, the DNA is TGTGCCAGCAGTTACCTTGGGGTCAATGAGCAGTTCTTC.

This clonotype has just a few counts. The chain joins TRBV7-9 to TRBJ2-5; D gene unclear. In germline, CDR1 is SEHNR, CDR2 FQNEAQ (reference sequence). V was clipped by 3 bases and J by 5 bases, with 13 bases between them. This CDR3 contains 14 residues. CDR3 bases: TGTGCCAGCAGCTTTCTTCAGGATTTCGAGACCCAGTACTTC. Its translation: CASSFLQDFETQYF.

The chain uses TRBV4-1 and TRBJ2-1, with D maybe TRBD1 (6 bases). Germline CDR1 and CDR2: MGHRA and YSYEKL. This CDR3 comprises 13 residues. Trimming took 4 bases from V and 9 from J, leaving 13 bases between them. As DNA, the CDR3 is TGCGCCAGCAGCCGAAAACAGGGAAGTGAGCAGTTCTTC. It codes for CASSRKQGSEQFF.

This clonotype is a singleton in its sample. This chain joins TRBV10-3 and TRBJ2-1; D is unclear. CDR3 length equals 13 residues. V dropped 3 bases and J dropped 4 bases, with 7 bases sitting between them. CDR1 ENHRY and CDR2 SYGVKD come from the germline V gene. The CDR3 loop is CAISEGRYNEQFF. The CDR3 nucleotides are TGTGCCATCAGTGAAGGACGGTACAATGAGCAGTTCTTC.